Below are 30 T cell receptor beta chains sequenced from a single sample in a study of identical twins. A single record per CDR3 protein comes from TCRdb applying MiXCR to the 5' RACE reads. The repertoire has approximately 230,000 distinct CDR3 sequences, 5.5% to 7.5% of them found once; the top ten carry 14% to 15%. The same data also contributed to another study, on T cells expressing NK-cell markers.

The sequenced material came from CD8+ T cells sorted from blood. All receptors come from a woman in her late teens or twenties in good health.

This clonotype has a count of ten or more. This sequence joins TRBV20-1 and TRBJ2-3; no firm D call. Deletions cut 3 bases from V and 2 bases from J, with 12 bases between. This CDR3 comprises 14 residues. Germline CDR1 DFQATT, CDR2 SNEGSKA (reference sequence). In DNA form, the CDR3 reads TGCAGTGCTAGTGCTAGTTTCCCCACAGATACGCAGTATTTT. This gives the protein CSASASFPTDTQYF.

This clonotype turned up a few times. This chain uses TRBV5-1 with TRBJ2-1, with D unclear. The ends were cut back, 4 bases at V and 9 bases at J, with 17 bases in the middle. The CDR3 has 14 residues. Germline CDR1 and CDR2: SGHRS and YFSETQ. The chain's CDR3 is CASSNDPSAGEQFF. DNA for the CDR3: TGCGCCAGCAGCAATGATCCCTCGGCAGGTGAGCAGTTCTTC.

In this sample, this clonotype turned up many times. The chain recombines TRBV20-1 with TRBJ2-1; D gene uncertain. Germline V gene lookup returns CDR1 DFQATT and CDR2 SNEGSKA (reference sequence). The CDR3 covers 11 residues. With 3 bases removed from V and 7 bases from J, the gap between germline ends came to 7 bases. In nucleotides, the CDR3 is TGCAGTGCTAGTCCGGGTAATGAGCAGTTCTTC. This gives the protein CSASPGNEQFF.

CDR3 DNA sequence: TGCAGCGTTGAGTACTTTCCAGACTATGGCTACACCTTC. Encoded protein: CSVEYFPDYGYTF. This chain connects TRBV29-1 to TRBJ1-2; D gene ambiguous. The CDR3 has 13 residues. V lost 3 bases, J lost 3 bases, and 11 bases lay in between. CDR1 is SQVTM, CDR2 ANQGSEA, per germline.

The chain uses TRBV9 and TRBJ2-1; 8 bases agree with TRBD2. The CDR3 consists of 16 residues. V shed 0 bases and J 2 bases; nucleotides not matched to a gene: 4. Per germline, CDR1 SGDLS and CDR2 YYNGEE. The CDR3 is CASSVGGSGTYNEQFF. Here the CDR3 DNA reads TGTGCCAGCAGCGTAGGGGGTAGCGGGACCTACAATGAGCAGTTCTTC.

The genes are TRBV9 and TRBJ1-3; unclear D gene. CDR1 SGDLS and CDR2 YYNGEE come from the germline V gene. V was trimmed by 1 base and J by 8 bases, leaving 7 bases between them. The CDR3 consists of 12 residues. The CDR3 reads CASSVRRDTIYF. The DNA of the CDR3 is TGTGCCAGCAGCGTACGCAGAGACACCATATATTTT.

This clonotype was observed a handful of times. V and J are TRBV5-6 and TRBJ1-1; D not certain. This CDR3 has 12 amino acids. Germline values: CDR1 SGHDT, CDR2 YYEEEE. V lost 4 bases, J lost 10 bases, and 14 bases lay in between. CDR3 protein: CASSTGSLLAFF. The CDR3 DNA sequence: TGTGCCAGCAGCACCGGGAGCCTTTTAGCTTTCTTT.

V is TRBV19 and J is TRBJ1-5; a possible D gene is TRBD1 (5 bases). This CDR3 region has 15 residues. Germline V CDR1 and CDR2: LNHDA, SQIVND (reference sequence). Trimming cost V 5 bases and J 1 base, with 12 bases left between them. In nucleotides, the CDR3 is TGTGCCAGTAGTCCAACCGGACACAGCAATCAGCCCCAGCATTTT. Its protein product is CASSPTGHSNQPQHF.

This clonotype was recorded many times. The rearrangement joins TRBV29-1 to TRBJ2-3; tentatively, D is TRBD2 (5 bases). The V end lost 3 bases, the J end lost 5 bases, and 6 bases lay between the germline ends. Germline CDR1 is SQVTM and CDR2 is ANQGSEA. The CDR3 has 11 residues. The chain's CDR3 is CSVEGRDTQYF. CDR3 nucleotide sequence: TGCAGCGTTGAGGGGAGAGATACGCAGTATTTT.

This rearrangement joins TRBV6-2 or TRBV6-3 to TRBJ2-7, with D perhaps TRBD1 or TRBD2 (5 bases each). This CDR3 has 14 residues. V shed 6 bases and J shed 5 bases, with 17 bases lying between them. Germline V gene data show CDR1 as MNHEY and CDR2 as SVGEGT. The CDR3 bases are TGTGCCAGCAGAAAACGGGGCCGACCCCACGAGCAGTACTTC. Amino acid sequence: CASRKRGRPHEQYF.

Many counts were recorded for this clonotype. The rearrangement uses TRBV29-1 and TRBJ2-3; D might be TRBD2 (5 bases). V dropped 1 base and J dropped 2 bases, with 13 bases sitting between them. The CDR3 is made up of 15 amino acids. Per germline, CDR1 SQVTM and CDR2 ANQGSEA. The CDR3 protein is CSVEGERYPTDTQYF. The DNA of the CDR3 is TGCAGCGTTGAAGGGGAGCGGTACCCCACAGATACGCAGTATTTT.

The sample holds many counts of this clonotype. The rearrangement joins TRBV10-1 to TRBJ2-5, with a possible D match to TRBD2 (5 bases). V lost 2 bases, J lost 4 bases, and 8 bases lay in between. The V gene's germline CDR1 is WNHNN and CDR2 SYGVQD (reference sequence). The CDR3 has 13 amino acids. The CDR3 region has the DNA TGCGCCAGCAGTGAGGTAGAGGGAGAGACCCAGTACTTC. As protein: CASSEVEGETQYF.

The rearrangement uses TRBV20-1 and TRBJ1-2; 9 bases line up with TRBD1. Germline trimming cut 5 bases from V and 6 bases from J; bases unmatched to any gene: 7. The CDR3 runs 13 residues. Germline V gene lookup returns CDR1 DFQATT and CDR2 SNEGSKA (reference sequence). The CDR3 nucleotides are TGCAGTGCTCCCACAGGGGGCGGTCATGGCTACACCTTC. It specifies CSAPTGGGHGYTF.

Many counts were recorded for this clonotype. The genes are TRBV7-9 and TRBJ2-7, with D unresolved. The V end lost 7 bases, the J end lost 0 bases, and 13 bases lay between the germline ends. Germline-derived CDR1 and CDR2 are SEHNR and FQNEAQ (reference sequence). This CDR3 comprises 14 residues. The CDR3 DNA reads TGTGCCAGCACCCCTAGGCGGAGCTCCTACGAGCAGTACTTC. The encoded protein is CASTPRRSSYEQYF.

This clonotype was counted a few times. This chain uses TRBV7-2 with TRBJ2-1; D not resolved. Germline CDR1 SGHTA, CDR2 FQGNSA. The CDR3 contains 12 residues. With 5 bases removed from V and 9 bases from J, the gap between germline ends came to 11 bases. DNA for the CDR3: TGTGCCAGCAGCCCTTCCGTGGGTGAGCAGTTCTTC. It translates to CASSPSVGEQFF.

This clonotype was recorded a few times. This sequence joins TRBV24-1 and TRBJ2-5, with D unresolved. With 2 bases removed from V and 5 bases from J, the gap between germline ends came to 2 bases. In germline, CDR1 is KGHDR, CDR2 SFDVKD. The CDR3 length is 11 residues. CDR3 nucleotide sequence: TGTGCCACCAGTGATTACGAGACCCAGTACTTC. Its protein product is CATSDYETQYF.

V is TRBV9 and J is TRBJ2-1; D might be TRBD2 (6 bases). This CDR3 spans 19 amino acids. Per the germline V gene, CDR1 is SGDLS and CDR2 is YYNGEE. Trimming removed 3 bases at V and 2 bases at J, with 24 bases between. The CDR3 coding sequence is TGTGCCAGCAGCGCCTCAAGTTTGGGGGGAGAGCGTGCCTACAATGAGCAGTTCTTC. This gives the protein CASSASSLGGERAYNEQFF.

As for this clonotype: One junction end disagrees with the germline gene, perhaps due to a read error. V usage is TRBV10-3 and J usage is TRBJ1-2; D remains ambiguous. This CDR3 is 10 amino acids long. Germline CDR1 reads ENHRY; CDR2 reads SYGVKD. The CDR3 spells CAIGDYGYTF. CDR3 coding DNA: TGTGCCATCGGTGACTATGGCTACACCTTC.

This clonotype was detected many times. The rearrangement uses TRBV6-1 and TRBJ2-6; 7 nucleotides line up with TRBD2. Germline values: CDR1 MNHNS, CDR2 SASEGT. V was pared by 6 bases and J by 3 bases, with 8 bases of the junction left unmatched. This CDR3 comprises 16 residues. CDR3 DNA sequence: TGTGCCAGCAGACTAAAAGGGGAGGGTGGGGCCAACGTCCTGACTTTC. Translating gives CASRLKGEGGANVLTF.

This sequence joins TRBV4-1 and TRBJ1-1, with TRBD1 as a possible D gene (6 bases). This CDR3 is 13 amino acids long. V was pared by 1 base and J by 7 bases, with 10 bases between. The germline V gene has CDR1 MGHRA and CDR2 YSYEKL. The CDR3 region is CASSQVGGGEAFF. CDR3 DNA: TGCGCCAGCAGCCAAGTTGGGGGCGGTGAAGCTTTCTTT.

There are a few counts of this clonotype. This chain uses TRBV20-1 with TRBJ2-7, with a weak D call TRBD2 (6 bases). Germline CDR1 and CDR2: DFQATT and SNEGSKA (reference sequence). The CDR3 extends over 15 amino acids. V dropped 2 bases and J dropped 4 bases, with 18 bases sitting between them. The CDR3 DNA reads as TGCAGTGCTAGAAGTGCGGGACCCCTTAGATACGAGCAGTACTTC. This sequence encodes CSARSAGPLRYEQYF.

This clonotype appeared a few times. CDR3 sequence (DNA): TGTGCCAGCAGCCTCGAGGAGGAGTCAGATACGCAGTATTTT. The encoded protein is CASSLEEESDTQYF. The chain recombines TRBV5-6 with TRBJ2-3, with D possibly matching TRBD2 (5 bases). The germline gives CDR1 SGHDT, CDR2 YYEEEE. The V and J ends lost 4 bases and 4 bases respectively, with 13 bases between them. There are 14 residues in the CDR3.

J is TRBJ2-1 and V is TRBV3-1, with TRBD2 as a possible D gene (6 bases). V was shortened by 8 bases and J by 3 bases, with 26 bases between the two germline ends. Germline CDR1 and CDR2: LGHDT and YNNKEL (reference sequence). The CDR3 is 18 residues long. The CDR3 here is CASGDNRPEGRYYNEQFF. CDR3 in DNA: TGTGCCAGCGGCGATAATAGACCGGAGGGTCGATACTACAATGAGCAGTTCTTC.

This clonotype appeared a few times. At one boundary the junction diverges from the germline segment, which might be a read error. This chain links TRBV6-5 with TRBJ2-7; D may be TRBD1 or TRBD2 (5 bases each). CDR1 and CDR2 (germline): MNHEY, SVGAGI. The CDR3 has 16 residues. CDR3 in amino acids: CASSYRDLSPSDEQYF. CDR3 bases: TGTGCCAGCAGTTACCGGGACCTAAGTCCCTCCGACGAGCAGTACTTC.

This clonotype was seen repeatedly, ten times or more. The chain carries TRBV12-3 or TRBV12-4 and TRBJ2-2, with TRBD1 identical over 8 bases. The CDR3 contains 16 residues. V lost 4 bases to trimming and J lost 1 base; unmatched junction nucleotides: 5. The CDR3 bases are TGTGCCAGCAGTTCGACGACAGGGGTGAACACCGGGGAGCTGTTTTTT. Translation: CASSSTTGVNTGELFF.

This clonotype was seen ten or more times. The rearrangement joins TRBV2 to TRBJ1-5, with D uncertain. Germline loops: CDR1 SNHLY, CDR2 FYNNEI. The ends were cut back, 2 bases at V and 4 bases at J, with 21 bases in the middle. The CDR3 consists of 18 residues. The CDR3 nucleotides are TGTGCCAGCAGTGAAACCGATCGAGTACCTCCTCTTAATCAGCCCCAGCATTTT. Protein sequence: CASSETDRVPPLNQPQHF.

The sample holds many counts of this clonotype. This chain joins TRBV7-9 and TRBJ2-6; no definite D call. The CDR3 loop spans 17 amino acids. CDR1 and CDR2 (germline): SEHNR, FQNEAQ (reference sequence). V lost 4 bases and J 1 base, leaving 14 bases between the germline ends. The CDR3 spells CASSSPASASGANVLTF. The CDR3 DNA reads as TGTGCCAGCAGCTCCCCCGCGTCAGCGTCTGGGGCCAACGTCCTGACTTTC.

This rearrangement joins TRBV7-8 to TRBJ2-7, with a tentative D call TRBD2 (6 bases). The V and J ends lost 8 bases and 0 bases respectively, with 14 bases between them. Germline V gives CDR1 SGHVS, CDR2 FQNEAQ. This CDR3 comprises 14 residues. CDR3 in DNA: TGTGCCAGCCTCGGGGGTTTAACCTCCTACGAGCAGTACTTC. It codes for CASLGGLTSYEQYF.

This clonotype was seen ten or more times. This chain uses TRBV6-5 with TRBJ1-2, with a tentative D call TRBD1 (5 bases). Trimming took off 1 base at V and 2 bases at J, with 8 bases between the two ends. This CDR3 contains 14 residues. Germline-derived CDR1 and CDR2 are MNHEY and SVGAGI. The CDR3 region is CASSYYGTNYGYTF. As DNA, the CDR3 is TGTGCCAGCAGTTACTACGGGACCAACTATGGCTACACCTTC.

In this sample, this clonotype turned up a few times. The rearrangement uses TRBV18 and TRBJ2-6, with D unresolved. Germline CDR1 is KGHSH and CDR2 is LQKENI. This CDR3 has 15 amino acids. The germline V and J ends were trimmed by 3 bases and 1 base, with 7 bases remaining between them. In DNA form, the CDR3 reads TGTGCCAGCTCACCGGGCCCGTCTGGGGCCAACGTCCTGACTTTC. Protein product: CASSPGPSGANVLTF.